This T cell receptor (beta chain) was recovered during a study of beta chain features in type 1 diabetes. Regarding the study as a whole: Across patients, naive, central memory and Treg TCRB repertoires exhibited apparently greater similarity than was observed across healthy donors. Shorter templates might be favored by PCR, and equally so in patients and in controls. A moderate, significant TCRB CDR3 shortening appeared in type 1 diabetes across four CD4+ subsets.

Reverse transcription of all isolated RNA meant that expressed TCRB transcripts were sequenced. TCRdb keeps only in-frame clones here, not all; method: immunoSEQ multiplex PCR. The table records 200,000 to 250,000 clones, approximately 14% of them present only once. This clone was seen only a few times. Its target is not known. The CDR3 sequence is 13 residues long. With 6 bases clipped from V and 5 bases from J, the junction kept 7 bases outside the gene matches. The germline gives CDR1 SQVTM, CDR2 ANQGSEA. Source material: naive CD4+ T cells from blood. The rearrangement joins TRBV29-1 to TRBJ1-5, with TRBD1 matching over 7 bases. This TCR was sampled from a man between 25 and 39 years old with type 1 diabetes. The CDR3 spells CSVNGGTDQPQHF. DNA of the CDR3: TGCAGCGTAAACGGTGGGACAGATCAGCCCCAGCATTTT.